This T cell receptor beta chain was sequenced during a study of T cell responses to AZD1222 COVID-19 vaccine. Study-wide background: The analysis combined second doses at about 4 or about 12 weeks. Regarding the study as a whole: Reports say nearly half of spike-specific TCRs go after unmutated variant regions. Two doses of AZD1222 preceded a rise in Spike-specific TCR breadth and depth.

Comments on this clone: Its antigen is undetermined.

Generated by immunoSEQ multiplex PCR, the TCRdb table keeps only in-frame clones and is missing some. This sample has about 85,000 clones, with approximately 87% found just once. This sequence was found in an adult in good health. Sequencing used peripheral blood, obtained on day 0 of AZD1222 vaccination.

CDR3: CASSSDTGELFF. In DNA, the CDR3 is TGTGCCAGCAGCTCAGACACCGGGGAGCTGTTTTTT. V usage is TRBV7-3 and J usage is TRBJ2-2; no definite D call. Germline assignment: CDR1 SGHTA and CDR2 FQGTGA. The germline V and J ends were trimmed by 4 bases and 3 bases, with 3 bases remaining between them. This CDR3 comprises 12 residues.